These 18 T cell receptor beta chains originate from one sample sequenced in a study of blood T cell repertoires in COVID-19. Using immunoSEQ multiplex PCR, the repertoire was profiled, and TCRdb retains in-frame clones only, with some absent. The sample carries approximately 180,000 clones, roughly 85% recorded once. Material for sequencing was peripheral blood. The receptors were sampled from a man in his sixties with active or convalescent COVID-19.

The gene calls are TRBV5-1 and TRBJ2-5; 8 bases are shared with TRBD1. This CDR3 has 13 amino acids. J lost 5 bases, V lost 3 bases, and 3 bases had no gene match. Germline CDR1 is SGHRS and CDR2 is YFSETQ. Here the CDR3 DNA reads TGCGCCAGCAGCTCCCAGGGGGCTGAGACCCAGTACTTC. Encoded protein: CASSSQGAETQYF.

A few counts support this clone. This chain uses TRBV13 with TRBJ2-2; D is perhaps TRBD2 (5 bases). The V and J ends lost 5 bases and 6 bases respectively, with 10 bases between them. Germline CDR1 is PRHDT and CDR2 is FYEKMQ (reference sequence). The CDR3 contains 13 residues. CDR3 region: CASSPPRAGELFF. The CDR3 DNA follows: TGTGCCAGCAGCCCCCCGAGGGCCGGGGAGCTGTTTTTT.

The chain links TRBV5-6 to TRBJ1-6; D uncertain. CDR1 and CDR2 (germline): SGHDT, YYEEEE. The germline V and J ends were trimmed by 4 bases and 7 bases, with 12 bases remaining between them. The CDR3 spans 14 residues. The CDR3 loop reads CASSLDGFNSPLHF. In nucleotides, the CDR3 is TGTGCCAGCAGCCTAGACGGGTTCAATTCACCCCTCCACTTT.

This sequence joins TRBV7-9 and TRBJ2-5; maybe TRBD1 (6 bases). There are 13 residues in the CDR3. In germline, CDR1 is SEHNR, CDR2 FQNEAQ (reference sequence). Trimming stripped 5 bases from V and 2 bases from J, with 9 bases between. The CDR3 sequence is CASSQDSQETQYF. CDR3 DNA: TGTGCCAGCAGCCAGGACAGTCAAGAGACCCAGTACTTC.

The sample holds a few counts of this clone. The genes are TRBV11-2 and TRBJ1-3; perhaps TRBD1 as D (6 bases). The CDR3 has 16 amino acids. Trimming removed 5 bases from V and 0 bases from J, with 14 bases in between. The germline V gene encodes CDR1 SGHAT and CDR2 FQNNGV. The CDR3 is CASSAIVGASGNTIYF. Written as DNA, the CDR3 is TGTGCCAGCAGCGCAATTGTGGGGGCCTCTGGAAACACCATATATTTT.

V is TRBV7-3 and J is TRBJ2-2; D is ambiguous. This CDR3 is 16 amino acids long. Germline CDR1 and CDR2: SGHTA and FQGTGA. V lost 2 bases and J 0 bases, leaving 10 bases between the germline ends. The DNA for the CDR3 is TGTGCCAGCAGCTTACTCGGGTCGCCGAACACCGGGGAGCTGTTTTTT. It codes for CASSLLGSPNTGELFF.

The chain recombines TRBV7-2 with TRBJ2-3, with 9 bases aligning to TRBD1. From germline, CDR1 is SGHTA and CDR2 FQGNSA. Trimming cost V 5 bases and J 0 bases; bases outside gene matches: 6. CDR3 size: 16 residues. CDR3 amino acids: CASSVQGAVSTDTQYF. For the CDR3, the DNA is TGTGCCAGCAGCGTACAGGGGGCCGTTAGCACAGATACGCAGTATTTT.

This chain uses TRBV11-2 with TRBJ2-1, with 8 nucleotides matching TRBD2. Germline V CDR1 and CDR2: SGHAT, FQNNGV. V dropped 6 bases and J dropped 8; count of bases not matched to a gene: 12. The CDR3 loop spans 15 amino acids. The CDR3 loop is CASSPLAGGRDEQFF. As DNA, the CDR3 is TGTGCCAGCAGTCCCCTGGCGGGGGGTAGGGATGAGCAGTTCTTC.

This clone was seen a single time. The genes are TRBV18 and TRBJ1-1; D might be TRBD1 (6 bases). CDR3 length: 14 residues. V shed 5 bases and J shed 0 bases, with 10 bases lying between them. Looked up from germline, CDR1 is KGHSH and CDR2 is LQKENI. As DNA, the CDR3 is TGTGCCAGCTCAGGACAGAATCTGAACACTGAAGCTTTCTTT. Residues: CASSGQNLNTEAFF. The variable domain in full, with the rest retrieved from reference TRBV18 and TRBJ1-1, is NAGVMQNPRHLVRRRGQEARLRCSPMKGHSHVYWYRQLPEEGLKFMVYLQKENIIDESGMPKERFSAEFPKEGPSILRIQQVVRGDSAAYFCASSGQNLNTEAFFGQGTRLTVV.

The chain combines TRBV5-4 with TRBJ1-2; a possible D gene is TRBD1 (6 bases). Germline lookup yields CDR1 SGHNT and CDR2 YYREEE (reference sequence). The CDR3 is 16 residues long. V lost 4 bases and J lost 7, with 23 bases in between. The CDR3 loop is CASSLPNPGAVGGYTF. CDR3 nucleotide sequence: TGTGCCAGCAGCCTACCAAACCCAGGGGCGGTAGGTGGCTACACCTTC.

For the CDR3, the DNA is TGTGCCAGTGTCGGGTATCCGAACACCGGGGAGCTGTTTTTT. It yields the protein CASVGYPNTGELFF. The chain has TRBV19 and TRBJ2-2; D is uncertain. The CDR3 sequence is 14 residues long. Germline loops: CDR1 LNHDA, CDR2 SQIVND (reference sequence). V dropped 8 bases and J dropped 0 bases, with 10 bases sitting between them.

The chain has TRBV5-1 and TRBJ2-1, with 11 nucleotides matching TRBD2. CDR3 size: 15 residues. From germline, CDR1 is SGHRS and CDR2 YFSETQ. With V trimmed by 3 bases and J by 6 bases, 5 bases remained unmatched. In DNA, the CDR3 is TGCGCCAGCAGCTCGAAACTAGCGGGGGCCAATGAGCAGTTCTTC. It yields the protein CASSSKLAGANEQFF. The complete variable domain, with remaining parts taken from reference TRBV5-1 and TRBJ2-1, reads KAGVTQTPRYLIKTRGQQVTLSCSPISGHRSVSWYQQTPGQGLQFLFEYFSETQRNKGNFPGRFSGRQFSNSRSEMNVSTLELGDSALYLCASSSKLAGANEQFFGPGTRLTVL.

This chain links TRBV6-5 with TRBJ2-2; D possibly corresponds to TRBD1 (5 bases). Looked up from germline, CDR1 is MNHEY and CDR2 is SVGAGI. This CDR3 contains 13 residues. V lost 5 bases and J lost 5, with 9 bases in between. The CDR3 bases are TGTGCCAGCAGTACACAGGCGACCGGGGAGCTGTTTTTT. Translating gives CASSTQATGELFF.

CDR3 coding DNA: TGTGCCAGCACCTCTCTGCTAAACACTGAAGCTTTCTTT. Its translation: CASTSLLNTEAFF. The genes are TRBV2 and TRBJ1-1; D is uncertain. V lost 7 bases and J 2 bases, leaving 11 bases between the germline ends. From germline, CDR1 is SNHLY and CDR2 FYNNEI. This CDR3 contains 13 residues. The full variable domain, completed using reference TRBV2 and TRBJ1-1, is EPEVTQTPSHQVTQMGQEVILRCVPISNHLYFYWYRQILGQKVEFLVSFYNNEISEKSEIFDDQFSVERPDGSNFTLKIRSTKLEDSAMYFCASTSLLNTEAFFGQGTRLTVV.

In this sample, this clone turned up once. This chain links TRBV30 with TRBJ1-5; a weak D match, TRBD1 (5 bases). Between the trimmed V and J ends, which lost 2 bases and 3 bases, there was a span of 20 bases. Per germline, CDR1 GTSNPN and CDR2 SVGIG (reference sequence). This CDR3 comprises 17 residues. CDR3 in amino acids: CAWSPVDLWGDNQPQHF. As DNA, the CDR3 is TGTGCCTGGAGTCCAGTCGACCTTTGGGGGGACAATCAGCCCCAGCATTTT.

The chain employs TRBV5-4 and TRBJ2-1; 8 bases match TRBD2. V trimming: 3 bases; J trimming: 7 bases; junction bases outside the gene matches: 9. The germline V gene encodes CDR1 SGHNT and CDR2 YYREEE (reference sequence). The CDR3 is 15 amino acids. The CDR3 is CASSSGGAGGNEQFF. The CDR3 DNA reads as TGTGCCAGCAGCTCCGGGGGGGCCGGCGGTAATGAGCAGTTCTTC.

The chain joins TRBV28 to TRBJ2-7, with D perhaps matching TRBD1 (5 bases). The CDR3 contains 13 residues. The germline V gene encodes CDR1 MDHEN and CDR2 SYDVKM. V shed 6 bases and J shed 0 bases, with 9 bases lying between them. The CDR3 nucleotides are TGTGCCAGCAGGGGGCAGAACTCCTACGAGCAGTACTTC. Amino acid sequence: CASRGQNSYEQYF.

V gene TRBV9 combines with J gene TRBJ2-1; D is ambiguous. This CDR3 spans 14 amino acids. V gave up 0 bases and J gave up 8 bases, with 12 bases separating them. Germline V gene lookup returns CDR1 SGDLS and CDR2 YYNGEE. The CDR3 nucleotides are TGTGCCAGCAGCGTAGTTGGCAACCGGGATGAGCAGTTCTTC. It yields the protein CASSVVGNRDEQFF.